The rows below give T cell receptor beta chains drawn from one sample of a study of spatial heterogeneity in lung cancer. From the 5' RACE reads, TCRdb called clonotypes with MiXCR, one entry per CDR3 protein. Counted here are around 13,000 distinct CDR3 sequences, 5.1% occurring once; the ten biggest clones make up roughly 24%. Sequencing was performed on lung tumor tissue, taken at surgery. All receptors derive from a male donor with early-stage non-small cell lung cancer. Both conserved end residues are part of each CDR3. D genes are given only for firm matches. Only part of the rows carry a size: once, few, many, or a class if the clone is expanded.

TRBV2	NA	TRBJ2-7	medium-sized	CASRKDQTYEQYF	TGTGCCAGTAGGAAAGACCAGACCTACGAGCAGTACTTC
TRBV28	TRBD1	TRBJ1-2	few	CASSFRDRGGYTF	TGTGCCAGCAGTTTCCGGGACAGGGGCGGCTACACCTTC
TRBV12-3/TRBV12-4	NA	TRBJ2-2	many	CASSFRVWDTGELFF	TGTGCCAGCAGTTTCAGGGTTTGGGACACCGGGGAGCTGTTTTTT
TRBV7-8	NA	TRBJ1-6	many	CASSLEAYSPLHF	TGTGCCAGCAGCTTAGAGGCTTATTCACCCCTCCACTTT
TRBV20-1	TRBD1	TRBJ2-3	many	CSAPGGHTQYF	TGCAGTGCGCCAGGGGGTCATACGCAGTATTTT
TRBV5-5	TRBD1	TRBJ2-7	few	CASNQMGSGTGDKQYF	TGTGCCAGCAACCAAATGGGATCCGGGACAGGGGACAAGCAGTACTTC
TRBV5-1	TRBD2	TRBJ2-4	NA	CASSLDPLAGKDIQYF	TGCGCCAGCAGCTTGGATCCACTAGCGGGGAAGGACATTCAGTACTTC
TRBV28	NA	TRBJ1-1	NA	CASTLRTVNTEAFF	TGTGCCAGCACCCTAAGGACGGTGAACACTGAAGCTTTCTTT
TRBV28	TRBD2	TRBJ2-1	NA	CASSFGGARNEQFF	TGTGCCAGCAGTTTCGGGGGGGCTAGGAATGAGCAGTTCTTC
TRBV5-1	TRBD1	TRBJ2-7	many	CASSHRDSSYEQYF	TGCGCCAGCAGCCATCGGGACAGCTCCTACGAGCAGTACTTC
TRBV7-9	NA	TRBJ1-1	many	CASTGVTTMDTEAFF	TGTGCCAGCACCGGGGTTACCACAATGGACACTGAAGCTTTCTTT
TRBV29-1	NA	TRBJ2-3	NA	CSVRAQGADTQYF	TGCAGCGTGCGGGCCCAAGGGGCAGATACGCAGTATTTT
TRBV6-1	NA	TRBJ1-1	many	CASVIGTPTEAFF	TGTGCCAGCGTTATCGGGACACCCACTGAAGCTTTCTTT
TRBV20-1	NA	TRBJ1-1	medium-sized	CSARDLGLNTEAFF	TGCAGTGCTAGAGATTTAGGTTTGAACACTGAAGCTTTCTTT
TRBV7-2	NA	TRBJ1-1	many	CASSPVRVEAFF	TGTGCCAGCAGCCCCGTCAGGGTTGAAGCTTTCTTT
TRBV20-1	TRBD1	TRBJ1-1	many	CSARPQGAVEAFF	TGCAGTGCTAGACCACAGGGGGCAGTTGAAGCTTTCTTT
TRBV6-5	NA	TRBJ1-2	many	CASRIGGSGYTF	TGTGCCAGCAGGATCGGGGGTAGTGGCTACACCTTC
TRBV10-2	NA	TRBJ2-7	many	CASSEGTRYEQYF	TGCGCCAGCAGTGAGGGCACTCGCTACGAGCAGTACTTC
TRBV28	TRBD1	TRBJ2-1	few	CASSPSPGTGSPGNEQFF	TGTGCCAGCAGTCCTAGTCCCGGGACAGGGTCGCCGGGCAATGAGCAGTTCTTC
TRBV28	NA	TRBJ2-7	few	CASSFYREQYF	TGTGCCAGCAGCTTTTACCGCGAGCAGTACTTC
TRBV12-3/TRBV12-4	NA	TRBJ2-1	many	CASSLEMGHNNEQFF	TGTGCCAGCAGTTTAGAAATGGGACACAACAATGAGCAGTTCTTC
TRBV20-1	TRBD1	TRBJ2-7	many	CSARDPRDRVSAANEQYF	TGCAGTGCTAGAGATCCACGGGACAGGGTCAGCGCCGCTAACGAGCAGTACTTC
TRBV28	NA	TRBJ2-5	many	CASSLPLGVTETQYF	TGTGCCAGCAGCCTTCCCCTGGGGGTAACGGAGACCCAGTACTTC
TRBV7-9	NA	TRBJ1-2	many	CASSLDPGWNGYTF	TGTGCCAGCAGCTTAGATCCAGGTTGGAATGGCTACACCTTC
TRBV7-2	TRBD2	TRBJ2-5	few	CASSSSSGAYQETQYF	TGTGCCAGCAGCTCCTCTAGCGGGGCGTACCAAGAGACCCAGTACTTC
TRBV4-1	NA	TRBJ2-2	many	CASSRKDRDTGELFF	TGCGCCAGCAGCCGTAAAGACAGAGACACCGGGGAGCTGTTTTTT
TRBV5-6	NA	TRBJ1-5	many	CASSLVKARGNQPQHF	TGTGCCAGCAGCTTGGTGAAAGCCCGGGGCAATCAGCCCCAGCATTTT
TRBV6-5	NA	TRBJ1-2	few	CASSTGIYGYTF	TGTGCCAGCAGCACAGGGATCTATGGCTACACCTTC
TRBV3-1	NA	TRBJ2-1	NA	CASSQGRLRHNEQFF	TGTGCCAGCAGCCAAGGTCGCCTTCGGCACAATGAGCAGTTCTTC
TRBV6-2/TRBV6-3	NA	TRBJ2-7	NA	CASKRTSPIYEQYF	TGTGCCAGCAAGCGGACAAGTCCTATCTACGAGCAGTACTTC
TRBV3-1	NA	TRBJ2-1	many	CASSQEVSYNEQFF	TGTGCCAGCAGCCAGGAGGTCTCCTACAATGAGCAGTTCTTC
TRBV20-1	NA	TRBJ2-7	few	CSASFRSPSYEQYF	TGCAGTGCTAGTTTCAGGAGCCCCTCCTACGAGCAGTACTTC
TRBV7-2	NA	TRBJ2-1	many	CASTQRAGRVNIGEQFF	TGTGCCAGCACCCAAAGGGCCGGCAGGGTGAACATCGGTGAGCAGTTCTTC
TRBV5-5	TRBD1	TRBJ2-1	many	CASTVGQGTYNEQFF	TGTGCCAGCACCGTTGGACAGGGAACCTACAATGAGCAGTTCTTC